This T cell receptor beta chain was profiled in a study of cytomegalovirus exposure and HLA in healthy donors. Study details: One earlier analysis, a look at about 179 million T cells, found some 100 million unique TCR beta sequences.

Study-wide points: Highly shared sequence variants in one cluster were likely a sequencing artifact. An analysis that was carried out later associated fewer than 20,000 TCR beta sequences with HLA alleles at 0.05 false discovery rate.

Germline V gene data show CDR1 as MNHEY and CDR2 as SVGAGI. There are 15 residues in the CDR3. V shed 6 bases, J shed 6 bases, and the junction held 6 bases outside the gene matches. On this clone itself: Antigen specificity is unknown.

Among the donors, all were healthy bone marrow donors. Primers included in the PCR were 60 Vbeta and 13 Jbeta primers. Generated by immunoSEQ multiplex PCR, the TCRdb table keeps only in-frame clones and is missing some. The sample carries some 130,000 clones, roughly 80% recorded once. The rearrangement joins TRBV6-5 to TRBJ2-2; 11 bases align to TRBD1. The TCR originated in a woman aged 50 to 60 in good health and CMV-seropositive. The sample consisted of PBMCs. The CDR3 loop reads CASSHGTGGAGELFF. The CDR3 DNA reads as TGTGCCAGCAGCCACGGGACAGGGGGAGCCGGGGAGCTGTTTTTT.